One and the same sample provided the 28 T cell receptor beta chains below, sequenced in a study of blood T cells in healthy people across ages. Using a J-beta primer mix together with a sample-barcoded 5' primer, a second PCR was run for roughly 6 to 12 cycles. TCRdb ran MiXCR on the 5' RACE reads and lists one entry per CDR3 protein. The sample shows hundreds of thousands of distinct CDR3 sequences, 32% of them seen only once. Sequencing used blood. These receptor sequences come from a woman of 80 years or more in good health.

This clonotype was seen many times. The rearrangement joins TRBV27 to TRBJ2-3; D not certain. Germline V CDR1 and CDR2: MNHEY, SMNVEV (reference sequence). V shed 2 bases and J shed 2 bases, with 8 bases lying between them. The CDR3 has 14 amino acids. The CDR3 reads CASSLILPTDTQYF. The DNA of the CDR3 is TGTGCCAGCAGTTTAATCCTTCCCACAGATACGCAGTATTTT.

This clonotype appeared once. CDR3 DNA sequence: TGCAGCGTTGCCCGTAGCGGGAGAGAGACCCAGTACTTC. It yields the protein CSVARSGRETQYF. This chain connects TRBV29-1 to TRBJ2-5, with 9 bases matching TRBD2. V dropped 4 bases and J dropped 4; count of bases not matched to a gene: 4. This CDR3 has 13 residues. Germline CDR1 SQVTM, CDR2 ANQGSEA.

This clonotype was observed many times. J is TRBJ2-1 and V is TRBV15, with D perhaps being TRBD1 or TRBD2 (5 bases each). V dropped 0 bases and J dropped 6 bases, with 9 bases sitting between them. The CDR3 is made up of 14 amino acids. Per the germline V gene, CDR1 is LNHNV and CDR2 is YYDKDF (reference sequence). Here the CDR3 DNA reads TGTGCCACCAGCAGAGATACGAGGGGCAATGAGCAGTTCTTC. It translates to CATSRDTRGNEQFF.

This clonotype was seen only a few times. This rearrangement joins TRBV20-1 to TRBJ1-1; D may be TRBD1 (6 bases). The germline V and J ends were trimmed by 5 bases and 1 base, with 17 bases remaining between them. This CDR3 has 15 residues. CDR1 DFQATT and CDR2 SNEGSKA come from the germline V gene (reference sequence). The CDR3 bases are TGCAGTGCTGGGGGGCGGGGGGAGGAGAACACTGAAGCTTTCTTT. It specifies CSAGGRGEENTEAFF.

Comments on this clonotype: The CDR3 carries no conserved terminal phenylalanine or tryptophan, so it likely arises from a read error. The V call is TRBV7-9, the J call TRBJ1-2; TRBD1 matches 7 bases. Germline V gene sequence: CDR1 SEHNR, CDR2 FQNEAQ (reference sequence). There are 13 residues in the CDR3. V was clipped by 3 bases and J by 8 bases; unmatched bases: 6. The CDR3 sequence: CASSFTGERGYTC. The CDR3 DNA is TGTGCCAGCAGCTTTACAGGGGAGCGGGGCTACACCTGC.

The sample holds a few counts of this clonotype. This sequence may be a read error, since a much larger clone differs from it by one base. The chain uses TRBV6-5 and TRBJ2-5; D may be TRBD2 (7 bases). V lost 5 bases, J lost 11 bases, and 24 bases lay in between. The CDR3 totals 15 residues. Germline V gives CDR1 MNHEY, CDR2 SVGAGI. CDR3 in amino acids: CASSTAGAPNNEQYF. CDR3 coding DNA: TGTGCCAGCAGTACTGCGGGGGCTCCCAACAATGAGCAGTACTTC.

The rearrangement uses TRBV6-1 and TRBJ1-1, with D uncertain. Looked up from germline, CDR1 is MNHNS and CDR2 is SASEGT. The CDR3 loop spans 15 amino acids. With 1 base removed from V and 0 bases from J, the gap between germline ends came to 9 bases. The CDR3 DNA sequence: TGTGCCAGCAGTGAAGGGCCGGGCATGAACACTGAAGCTTTCTTT. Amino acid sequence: CASSEGPGMNTEAFF.

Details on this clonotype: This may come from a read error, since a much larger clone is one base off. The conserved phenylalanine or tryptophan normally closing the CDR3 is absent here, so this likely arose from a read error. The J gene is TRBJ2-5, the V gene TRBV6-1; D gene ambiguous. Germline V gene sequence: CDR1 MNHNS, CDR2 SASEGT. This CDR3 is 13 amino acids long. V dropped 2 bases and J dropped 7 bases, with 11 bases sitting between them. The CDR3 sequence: CASSERASGTQYC. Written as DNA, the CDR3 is TGTGCCAGCAGTGAAAGGGCCTCGGGGACCCAGTACTGC.

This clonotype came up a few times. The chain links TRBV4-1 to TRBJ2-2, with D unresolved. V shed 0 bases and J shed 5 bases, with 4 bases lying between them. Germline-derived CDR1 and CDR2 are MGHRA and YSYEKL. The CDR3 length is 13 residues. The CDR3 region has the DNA TGCGCCAGCAGCCAAGAAAGAACCGGGGAGCTGTTTTTT. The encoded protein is CASSQERTGELFF.

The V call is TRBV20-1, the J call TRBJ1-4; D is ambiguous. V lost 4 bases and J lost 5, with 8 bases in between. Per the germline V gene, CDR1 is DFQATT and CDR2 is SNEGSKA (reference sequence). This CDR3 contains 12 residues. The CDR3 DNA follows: TGCAGTGCTATGGCCCCAAATGAAAAACTGTTTTTT. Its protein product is CSAMAPNEKLFF.

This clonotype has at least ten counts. The CDR3 reads CASSLTTGNSNQPQHF. DNA for the CDR3: TGTGCCAGCAGTTTAACCACAGGGAATAGCAATCAGCCCCAGCATTTT. This sequence joins TRBV6-2 or TRBV6-3 and TRBJ1-5; the D gene is possibly TRBD1 (6 bases). The V and J ends lost 4 bases and 0 bases respectively, with 13 bases between them. The CDR3 sequence is 16 residues long. From germline, CDR1 is MNHEY and CDR2 SVGEGT.

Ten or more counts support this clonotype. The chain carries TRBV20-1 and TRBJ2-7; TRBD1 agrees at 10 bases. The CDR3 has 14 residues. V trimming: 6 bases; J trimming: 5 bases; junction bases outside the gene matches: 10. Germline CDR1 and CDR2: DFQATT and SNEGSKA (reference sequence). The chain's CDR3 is CSASLTGTGDEQYF. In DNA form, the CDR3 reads TGCAGTGCCTCCCTTACCGGGACAGGGGACGAGCAGTACTTC.

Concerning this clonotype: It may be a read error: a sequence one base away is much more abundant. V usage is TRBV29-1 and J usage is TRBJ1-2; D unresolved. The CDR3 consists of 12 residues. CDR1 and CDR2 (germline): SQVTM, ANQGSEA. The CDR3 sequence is CSVRPSNYGHTF. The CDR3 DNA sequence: TGCAGCGTACGACCGTCTAACTATGGCCACACCTTC.

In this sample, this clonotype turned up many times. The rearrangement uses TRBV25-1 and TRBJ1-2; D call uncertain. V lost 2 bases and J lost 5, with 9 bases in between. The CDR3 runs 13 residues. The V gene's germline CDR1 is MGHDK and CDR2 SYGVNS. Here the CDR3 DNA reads TGTGCCAGCAGTGAAGTTGAGGGTTATGGCTACACCTTC. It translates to CASSEVEGYGYTF.

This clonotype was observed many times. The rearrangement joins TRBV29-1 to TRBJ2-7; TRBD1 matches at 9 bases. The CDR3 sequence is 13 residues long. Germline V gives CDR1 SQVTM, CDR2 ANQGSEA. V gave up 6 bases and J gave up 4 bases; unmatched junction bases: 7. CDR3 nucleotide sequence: TGCAGCGTCTCGACAGGGGGAGAGTACGAGCAGTACTTC. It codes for CSVSTGGEYEQYF.

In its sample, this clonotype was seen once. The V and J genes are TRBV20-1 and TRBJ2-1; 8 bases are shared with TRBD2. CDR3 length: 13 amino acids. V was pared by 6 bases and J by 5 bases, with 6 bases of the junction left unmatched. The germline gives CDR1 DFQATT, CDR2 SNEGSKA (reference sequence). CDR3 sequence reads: CSAARAGDNEQFF. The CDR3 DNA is TGCAGTGCAGCCCGAGCGGGAGACAATGAGCAGTTCTTC.

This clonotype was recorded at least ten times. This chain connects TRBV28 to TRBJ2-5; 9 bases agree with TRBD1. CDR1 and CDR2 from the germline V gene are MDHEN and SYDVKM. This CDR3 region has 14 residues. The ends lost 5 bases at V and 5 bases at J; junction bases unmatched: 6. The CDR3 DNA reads TGTGCCAGCAGTCGTATCGGACAGGGGGAGACCCAGTACTTC. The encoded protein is CASSRIGQGETQYF. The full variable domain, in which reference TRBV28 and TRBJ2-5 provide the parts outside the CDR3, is DVKVTQSSRYLVKRTGEKVFLECVQDMDHENMFWYRQDPGLGLRLIYFSYDVKMKEKGDIPEGYSVSREKKERFSLILESASTNQTSMYLCASSRIGQGETQYFGPGTRLLVL.

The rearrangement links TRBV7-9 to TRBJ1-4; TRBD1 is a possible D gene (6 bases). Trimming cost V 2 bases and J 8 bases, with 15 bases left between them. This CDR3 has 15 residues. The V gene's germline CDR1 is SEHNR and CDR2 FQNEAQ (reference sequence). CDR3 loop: CASSLTGAGEEKLFF. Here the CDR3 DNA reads TGTGCCAGCAGCTTAACCGGGGCAGGGGAGGAAAAACTGTTTTTT. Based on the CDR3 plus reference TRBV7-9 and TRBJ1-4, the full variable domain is DTGVSQNPRHKITKRGQNVTFRCDPISEHNRLYWYRQTLGQGPEFLTYFQNEAQLEKSRLLSDRFSAERPKGSFSTLEIQRTEQGDSAMYLCASSLTGAGEEKLFFGSGTQLSVL.

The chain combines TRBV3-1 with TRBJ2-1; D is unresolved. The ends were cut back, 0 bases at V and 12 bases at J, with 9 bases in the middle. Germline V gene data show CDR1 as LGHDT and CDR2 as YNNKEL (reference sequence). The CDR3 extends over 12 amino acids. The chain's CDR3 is CASSQERIRQFF. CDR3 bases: TGTGCCAGCAGCCAAGAAAGGATTAGGCAGTTCTTC.

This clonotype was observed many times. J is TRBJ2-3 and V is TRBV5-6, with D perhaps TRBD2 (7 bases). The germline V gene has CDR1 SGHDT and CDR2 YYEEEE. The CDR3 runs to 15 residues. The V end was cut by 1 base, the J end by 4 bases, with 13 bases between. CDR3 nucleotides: TGTGCCAGCAGCTTGCTACAGGGAGGGGCAGATACGCAGTATTTT. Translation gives CASSLLQGGADTQYF.

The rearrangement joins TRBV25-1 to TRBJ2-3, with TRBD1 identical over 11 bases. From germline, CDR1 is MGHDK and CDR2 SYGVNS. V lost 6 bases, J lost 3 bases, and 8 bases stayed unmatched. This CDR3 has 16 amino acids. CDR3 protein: CASREIGQGATDTQYF. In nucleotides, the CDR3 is TGTGCCAGCAGAGAAATAGGACAGGGGGCAACAGATACGCAGTATTTT.

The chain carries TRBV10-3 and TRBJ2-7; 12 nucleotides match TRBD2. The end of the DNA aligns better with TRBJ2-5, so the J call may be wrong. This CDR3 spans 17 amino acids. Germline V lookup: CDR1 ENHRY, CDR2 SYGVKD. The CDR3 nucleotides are TGTGCCATCAGTGAGGCGCGACCGGGACTAGCGGGAGAGACCCAGTACTTC. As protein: CAISEARPGLAGETQYF.

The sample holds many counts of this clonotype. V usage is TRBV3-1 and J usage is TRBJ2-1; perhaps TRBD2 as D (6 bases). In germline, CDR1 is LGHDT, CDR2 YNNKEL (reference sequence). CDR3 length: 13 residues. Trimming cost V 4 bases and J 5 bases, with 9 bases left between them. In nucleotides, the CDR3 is TGTGCCAGCAGCCCGCGGGGAAACAATGAGCAGTTCTTC. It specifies CASSPRGNNEQFF.

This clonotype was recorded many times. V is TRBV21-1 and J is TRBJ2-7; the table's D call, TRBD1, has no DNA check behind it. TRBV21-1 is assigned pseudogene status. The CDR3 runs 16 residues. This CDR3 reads CASSGESGQGRNEQYF. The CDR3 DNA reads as TGTGCCAGCAGCGGGGAGTCGGGACAGGGGAGGAACGAGCAGTACTTC.

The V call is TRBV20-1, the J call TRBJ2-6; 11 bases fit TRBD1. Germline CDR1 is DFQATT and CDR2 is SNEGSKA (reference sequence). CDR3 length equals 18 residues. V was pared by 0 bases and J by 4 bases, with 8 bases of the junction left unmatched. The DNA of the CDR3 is TGCAGTGCTAGAGAGCGGGGACAGGGGGTAGGCGGGGCCAACGTCCTGACTTTC. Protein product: CSARERGQGVGGANVLTF.

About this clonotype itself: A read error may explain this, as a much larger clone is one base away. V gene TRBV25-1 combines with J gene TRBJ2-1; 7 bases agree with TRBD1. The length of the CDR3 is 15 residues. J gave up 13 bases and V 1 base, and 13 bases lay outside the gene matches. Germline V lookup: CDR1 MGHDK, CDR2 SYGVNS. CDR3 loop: CASSEWVGGQETQFF. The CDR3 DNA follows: TGTGCCAGCAGTGAATGGGTAGGGGGCCAAGAGACCCAGTTCTTC.

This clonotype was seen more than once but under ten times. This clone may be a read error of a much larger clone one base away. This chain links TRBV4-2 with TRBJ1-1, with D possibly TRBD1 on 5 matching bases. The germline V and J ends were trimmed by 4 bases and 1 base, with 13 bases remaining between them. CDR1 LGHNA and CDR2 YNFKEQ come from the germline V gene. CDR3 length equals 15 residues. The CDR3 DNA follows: TGTGCCAGCAGCCTATGGGACGTAGGGAACACTGAAGCTTTCTTT. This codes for CASSLWDVGNTEAFF.

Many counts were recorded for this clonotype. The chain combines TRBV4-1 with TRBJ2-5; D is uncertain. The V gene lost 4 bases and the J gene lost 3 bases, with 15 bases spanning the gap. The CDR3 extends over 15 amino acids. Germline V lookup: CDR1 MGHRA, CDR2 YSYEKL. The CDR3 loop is CASSRNMSPEETQYF. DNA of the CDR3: TGCGCCAGCAGCCGCAATATGTCCCCCGAAGAGACCCAGTACTTC.